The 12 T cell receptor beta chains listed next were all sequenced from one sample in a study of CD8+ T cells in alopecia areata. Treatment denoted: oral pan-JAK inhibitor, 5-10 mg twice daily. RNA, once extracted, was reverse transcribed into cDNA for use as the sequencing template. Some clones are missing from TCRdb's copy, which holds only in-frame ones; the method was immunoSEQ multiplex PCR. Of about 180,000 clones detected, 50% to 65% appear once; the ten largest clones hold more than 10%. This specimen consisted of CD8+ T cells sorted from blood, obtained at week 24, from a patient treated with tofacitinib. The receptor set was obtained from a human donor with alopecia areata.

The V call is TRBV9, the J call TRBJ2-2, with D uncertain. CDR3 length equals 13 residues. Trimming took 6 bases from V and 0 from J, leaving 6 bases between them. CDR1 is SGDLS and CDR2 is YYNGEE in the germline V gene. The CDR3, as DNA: TGTGCCAGCACCCTGACGAACACCGGGGAGCTGTTTTTT. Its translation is CASTLTNTGELFF.

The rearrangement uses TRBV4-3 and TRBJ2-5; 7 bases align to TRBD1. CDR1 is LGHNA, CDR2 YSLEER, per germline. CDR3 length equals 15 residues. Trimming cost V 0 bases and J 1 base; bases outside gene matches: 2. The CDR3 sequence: CASSQERGPQETQYF. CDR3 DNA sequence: TGCGCCAGCAGCCAAGAAAGGGGGCCCCAAGAGACCCAGTACTTC.

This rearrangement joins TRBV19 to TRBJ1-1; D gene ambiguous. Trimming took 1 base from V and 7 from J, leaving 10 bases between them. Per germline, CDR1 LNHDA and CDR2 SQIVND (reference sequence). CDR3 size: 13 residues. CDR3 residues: CASSIGPSGEAFF. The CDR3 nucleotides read TGTGCCAGTAGTATAGGTCCCTCGGGTGAAGCTTTCTTT.

The CDR3 protein is CASLGGGELFF. CDR3 DNA sequence: TGTGCCAGCCTAGGGGGCGGGGAGCTGTTTTTT. The rearrangement uses TRBV27 and TRBJ2-2, with TRBD1 as a possible D gene (6 bases). Trimming took off 8 bases at V and 7 bases at J, with 8 bases between the two ends. This CDR3 spans 11 amino acids. Germline CDR1 reads MNHEY; CDR2 reads SMNVEV (reference sequence).

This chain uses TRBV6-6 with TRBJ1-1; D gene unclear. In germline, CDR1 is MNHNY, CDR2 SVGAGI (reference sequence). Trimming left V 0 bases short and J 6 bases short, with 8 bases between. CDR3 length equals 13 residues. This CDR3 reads CASSYSVVAEAFF. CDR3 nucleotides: TGTGCCAGCAGTTACTCGGTCGTCGCTGAAGCTTTCTTT.

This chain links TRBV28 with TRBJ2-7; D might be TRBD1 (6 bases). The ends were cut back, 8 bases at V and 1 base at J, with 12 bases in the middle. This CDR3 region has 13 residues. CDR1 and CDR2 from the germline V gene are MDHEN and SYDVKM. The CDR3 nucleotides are TGTGCCAGCGAGGGGGACGAATCCTACGAGCAGTACTTC. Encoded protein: CASEGDESYEQYF.

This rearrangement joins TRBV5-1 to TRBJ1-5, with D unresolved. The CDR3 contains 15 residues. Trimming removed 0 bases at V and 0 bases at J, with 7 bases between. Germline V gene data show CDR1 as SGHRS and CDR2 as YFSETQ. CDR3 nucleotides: TGCGCCAGCAGCTTGGAAGGGCTTAGCAATCAGCCCCAGCATTTT. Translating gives CASSLEGLSNQPQHF.

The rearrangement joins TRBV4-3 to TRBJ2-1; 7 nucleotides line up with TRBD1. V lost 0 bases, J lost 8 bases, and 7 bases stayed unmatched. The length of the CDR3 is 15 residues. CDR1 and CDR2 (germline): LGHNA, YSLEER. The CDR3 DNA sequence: TGCGCCAGCAGCCAAGAGGGTGTAGGGGGCGATGAGCAGTTCTTC. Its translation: CASSQEGVGGDEQFF.

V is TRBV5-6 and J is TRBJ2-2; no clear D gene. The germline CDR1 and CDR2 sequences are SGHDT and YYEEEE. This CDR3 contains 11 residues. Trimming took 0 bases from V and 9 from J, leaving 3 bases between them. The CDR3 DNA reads TGTGCCAGCAGCTTGGGGAGGGAGCTGTTTTTT. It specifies CASSLGRELFF.

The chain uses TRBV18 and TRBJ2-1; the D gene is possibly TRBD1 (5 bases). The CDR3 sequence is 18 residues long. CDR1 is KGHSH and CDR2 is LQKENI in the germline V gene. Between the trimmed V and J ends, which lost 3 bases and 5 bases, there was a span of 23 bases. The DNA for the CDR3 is TGTGCCAGCTCACCCAACTCGTTGAAAGGGGATAGGGACAATGAGCAGTTCTTC. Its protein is CASSPNSLKGDRDNEQFF. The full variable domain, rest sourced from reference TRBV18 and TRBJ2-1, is NAGVMQNPRHLVRRRGQEARLRCSPMKGHSHVYWYRQLPEEGLKFMVYLQKENIIDESGMPKERFSAEFPKEGPSILRIQQVVRGDSAAYFCASSPNSLKGDRDNEQFFGPGTRLTVL.

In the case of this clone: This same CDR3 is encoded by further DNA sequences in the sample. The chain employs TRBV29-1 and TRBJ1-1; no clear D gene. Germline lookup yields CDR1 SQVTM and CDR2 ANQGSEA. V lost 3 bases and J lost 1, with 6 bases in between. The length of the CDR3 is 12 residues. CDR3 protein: CSVEEENTEAFF. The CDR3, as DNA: TGCAGCGTTGAGGAGGAGAACACTGAAGCTTTCTTT.

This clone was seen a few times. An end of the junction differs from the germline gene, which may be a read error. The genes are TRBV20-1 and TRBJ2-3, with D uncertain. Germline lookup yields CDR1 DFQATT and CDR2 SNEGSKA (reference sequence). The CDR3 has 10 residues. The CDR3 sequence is CSARDEHPLF. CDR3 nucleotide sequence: TGCAGTGCTAGAGACGAGCACCCCCTTTTT.